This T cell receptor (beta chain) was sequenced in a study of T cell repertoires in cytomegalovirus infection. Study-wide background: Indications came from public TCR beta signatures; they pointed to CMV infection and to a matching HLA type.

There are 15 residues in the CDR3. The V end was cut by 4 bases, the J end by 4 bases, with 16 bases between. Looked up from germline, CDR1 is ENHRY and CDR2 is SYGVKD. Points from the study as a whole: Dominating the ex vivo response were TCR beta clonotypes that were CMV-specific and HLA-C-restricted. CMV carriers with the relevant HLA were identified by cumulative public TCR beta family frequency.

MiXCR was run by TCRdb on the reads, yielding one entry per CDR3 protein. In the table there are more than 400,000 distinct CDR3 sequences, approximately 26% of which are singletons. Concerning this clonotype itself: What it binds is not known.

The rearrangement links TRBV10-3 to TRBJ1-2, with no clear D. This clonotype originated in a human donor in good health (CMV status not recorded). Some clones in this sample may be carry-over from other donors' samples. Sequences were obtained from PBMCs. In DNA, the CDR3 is TGTGCCATCAGTGGTCGATTAGAGGGCCGCTATGGCTACACCTTC. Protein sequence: CAISGRLEGRYGYTF.